One sample yielded the 22 T cell receptor beta chains listed below, sequenced in a study of T cell responses to AZD1222 COVID-19 vaccine. The assay was immunoSEQ multiplex PCR, and TCRdb's table has in-frame clones only and misses some. The sample lists tens of thousands of clones, around 90% occurring once. The material sequenced was peripheral blood, taken on day 0 of AZD1222 vaccination. The receptors originated from an adult in good health.

The chain is built from TRBV6-2 or TRBV6-3 and TRBJ1-1; a weak D match, TRBD1 (6 bases). The CDR3 loop spans 15 amino acids. CDR1 is MNHEY and CDR2 is SVGEGT in the germline V gene. V gave up 2 bases and J gave up 5 bases, with 15 bases separating them. CDR3 protein: CASSYPLQGGTEAFF. CDR3 coding DNA: TGTGCCAGCAGTTACCCCCTACAGGGAGGAACTGAAGCTTTCTTT.

The chain combines TRBV6-1 with TRBJ1-1; 10 bases match TRBD1. This CDR3 is built from 15 residues. J was trimmed by 11 bases and V by 1 base; bases with no gene match: 10. Per germline, CDR1 MNHNS and CDR2 SASEGT. The CDR3 DNA reads as TGTGCCAGCAGTGAAGTGACAGGGGGCACCTCATGGGCTTTCTTT. It translates to CASSEVTGGTSWAFF.

The genes are TRBV2 and TRBJ1-1; D remains unclear. V shed 5 bases and J shed 0 bases, with 7 bases lying between them. The germline V gene encodes CDR1 SNHLY and CDR2 FYNNEI. CDR3 length: 13 amino acids. CDR3 sequence: CASSLEMNTEAFF. The CDR3 coding sequence is TGTGCCAGCAGTCTCGAAATGAACACTGAAGCTTTCTTT.

The rearrangement joins TRBV5-6 to TRBJ1-2; TRBD1 matches at 7 bases. The trim removed 1 base at V and 2 bases at J, leaving 8 bases unmatched. Looked up from germline, CDR1 is SGHDT and CDR2 is YYEEEE. The CDR3 spans 16 residues. CDR3 in amino acids: CASSLFGQGGNYGYTF. The CDR3 DNA sequence: TGTGCCAGCAGCTTGTTCGGCCAGGGGGGGAACTATGGCTACACCTTC.

This sequence joins TRBV7-3 and TRBJ1-4; D is possibly TRBD1 (6 bases). The V gene's germline CDR1 is SGHTA and CDR2 FQGTGA. This CDR3 spans 14 amino acids. Deletions cut 6 bases from V and 8 bases from J, with 16 bases between. The CDR3 loop reads CASRAEGHLEKLFF. In nucleotides, the CDR3 is TGTGCCAGCAGAGCTGAGGGACACCTCGAAAAACTGTTTTTT. The full variable domain, completed using reference TRBV7-3 and TRBJ1-4, is GAGVSQTPSNKVTEKGKYVELRCDPISGHTALYWYRQSLGQGPEFLIYFQGTGAADDSGLPNDRFFAVRPEGSVSTLKIQRTERGDSAVYLCASRAEGHLEKLFFGSGTQLSVL.

The V gene is TRBV6-5, the J gene TRBJ1-6; D is unclear. CDR1 is MNHEY, CDR2 SVGAGI, per germline. This CDR3 is 14 amino acids long. V was cut by 2 bases and J by 8 bases, with 10 bases left in between. CDR3 in amino acids: CASSYIPHDSPLHF. CDR3 coding DNA: TGTGCCAGCAGTTACATCCCACACGATTCACCCCTCCACTTT.

This chain links TRBV19 with TRBJ1-5; D is ambiguous. Looked up from germline, CDR1 is LNHDA and CDR2 is SQIVND (reference sequence). V lost 4 bases and J 3 bases, leaving 4 bases between the germline ends. The CDR3 contains 12 residues. CDR3 residues: CASSTHNQPQHF. In DNA, the CDR3 is TGTGCCAGTAGTACACACAATCAGCCCCAGCATTTT.

This clone was seen more than once but under ten times. The chain carries TRBV5-4 and TRBJ2-7, with a tentative D call TRBD1 (6 bases). V gave up 2 bases and J gave up 2 bases, with 8 bases separating them. The length of the CDR3 is 13 residues. CDR1 and CDR2 (germline): SGHNT, YYREEE (reference sequence). The CDR3 is CASSFAGAYEQYF. For the CDR3, the DNA is TGTGCCAGCAGCTTTGCAGGGGCCTACGAGCAGTACTTC.

The J gene is TRBJ1-5, the V gene TRBV27; tentative D call: TRBD1 (6 bases). This CDR3 contains 15 residues. Germline CDR1 reads MNHEY; CDR2 reads SMNVEV (reference sequence). V lost 6 bases to trimming and J lost 5 bases, with 17 bases between them. CDR3 loop: CASSSTGRADQPQHF. The DNA of the CDR3 is TGTGCCAGCAGCAGTACAGGGCGAGCCGATCAGCCCCAGCATTTT.

This chain connects TRBV28 to TRBJ1-5, with D perhaps TRBD1 (5 bases). V lost 7 bases, J lost 1 base, and 11 bases lay in between. Per the germline V gene, CDR1 is MDHEN and CDR2 is SYDVKM. The CDR3 runs 14 residues. Here the CDR3 DNA reads TGTGCCAGCAACAGGATTCCCAGCAATCAGCCCCAGCATTTT. Translating it yields CASNRIPSNQPQHF.

V gene TRBV7-2 combines with J gene TRBJ2-3, with D possibly being TRBD2 (6 bases). This CDR3 contains 16 residues. The V and J ends lost 6 bases and 4 bases respectively, with 20 bases between them. CDR1 and CDR2 (germline): SGHTA, FQGNSA. CDR3 coding DNA: TGTGCCAGCAGGAATAAGGGACTCCTAATTTCAGATACGCAGTATTTT. This translates into CASRNKGLLISDTQYF.

CDR3 in DNA: TGTGCCAGCAGCTTCATAAAGACAGGGCTTATTGGCAACACCATATATTTT. This translates into CASSFIKTGLIGNTIYF. The rearrangement links TRBV5-5 to TRBJ1-3, with TRBD1 identical over 7 bases. The length of the CDR3 is 17 residues. Germline V gene sequence: CDR1 SGHKS, CDR2 YYEKEE (reference sequence). V was pared by 2 bases and J by 7 bases, with 15 bases of the junction left unmatched.

CDR3 in amino acids: CASSLGGQQYGYTF. The CDR3 nucleotides read TGTGCCAGCAGCTTGGGAGGACAGCAGTATGGCTACACCTTC. The chain is built from TRBV5-5 and TRBJ1-2; perhaps TRBD1 as D (6 bases). V was cut by 0 bases and J by 5 bases, with 11 bases left in between. Per the germline V gene, CDR1 is SGHKS and CDR2 is YYEKEE (reference sequence). The CDR3 extends over 14 amino acids.

The rearrangement links TRBV11-3 to TRBJ2-2; D tentatively fits TRBD1 or TRBD2 (6 bases each). Germline V gene data show CDR1 as SGHNT and CDR2 as YENEEA. The CDR3 is 15 residues long. The V end was cut by 2 bases, the J end by 3 bases, with 10 bases between. The CDR3 DNA follows: TGTGCCAGCAGCTTACGGGGGCAGGACACCGGGGAGCTGTTTTTT. The encoded protein is CASSLRGQDTGELFF.

The chain employs TRBV3-1 (or the pseudogene TRBV3-2) and TRBJ1-2; D is perhaps TRBD1 (6 bases). Germline assignment: CDR1 LGHDT and CDR2 YNNKEL (reference sequence). V lost 4 bases, J lost 2 bases, and 14 bases lay in between. This CDR3 is built from 15 residues. CDR3 in amino acids: CASSPGAVGNYGYTF. The CDR3 coding sequence is TGTGCCAGCAGCCCAGGGGCGGTGGGGAACTATGGCTACACCTTC.

The genes are TRBV6-5 and TRBJ2-2, with a weak D call TRBD2 (6 bases). The CDR3 has 14 amino acids. V lost 9 bases and J lost 4, with 15 bases in between. Germline assignment: CDR1 MNHEY and CDR2 SVGAGI. This CDR3 reads CASITGLSTGELFF. The CDR3 DNA follows: TGTGCCAGTATAACGGGACTCTCCACCGGGGAGCTGTTTTTT.

The V and J genes are TRBV24-1 and TRBJ2-1; TRBD1 matches at 8 bases. The CDR3 totals 15 residues. After removal of 2 bases from V and 6 bases from J, the junction contained 5 bases not matched to a gene. Germline CDR1 KGHDR, CDR2 SFDVKD. The DNA of the CDR3 is TGTGCCACCAGTGATTCAGGACAGGGTGGCAATGAGCAGTTCTTC. Translated: CATSDSGQGGNEQFF.

The chain joins TRBV9 to TRBJ2-1; 10 nucleotides agree with TRBD2. From germline, CDR1 is SGDLS and CDR2 YYNGEE. The trim removed 3 bases at V and 5 bases at J, leaving 5 bases unmatched. The CDR3 is 15 residues long. Here the CDR3 reads CASSDPGLANNEQFF. Written as DNA, the CDR3 is TGTGCCAGCAGCGACCCGGGACTAGCGAACAATGAGCAGTTCTTC.

The V gene is TRBV6-5, the J gene TRBJ1-5, with D uncertain. The germline V gene has CDR1 MNHEY and CDR2 SVGAGI. Trimming cost V 6 bases and J 6 bases, with 15 bases left between them. CDR3 length: 14 amino acids. The DNA for the CDR3 is TGTGCCAGCAGCCCCGAAGCGGCCTCTCAGCCCCAGCATTTT. Protein sequence: CASSPEAASQPQHF.

The V call is TRBV7-9, the J call TRBJ1-1; 8 nucleotides line up with TRBD1. Trimming took 5 bases from V and 4 from J; bases not matched to a gene: 6. CDR3 length: 14 residues. Germline V gene sequence: CDR1 SEHNR, CDR2 FQNEAQ (reference sequence). The CDR3: CASSPGGAGTEAFF. The CDR3 DNA follows: TGTGCCAGCAGCCCAGGGGGCGCGGGCACTGAAGCTTTCTTT. The full variable domain, its missing parts supplied by reference TRBV7-9 and TRBJ1-1, is DTGVSQNPRHKITKRGQNVTFRCDPISEHNRLYWYRQTLGQGPEFLTYFQNEAQLEKSRLLSDRFSAERPKGSFSTLEIQRTEQGDSAMYLCASSPGGAGTEAFFGQGTRLTVV.

V and J are TRBV7-9 and TRBJ1-5; D is ambiguous. Germline V lookup: CDR1 SEHNR, CDR2 FQNEAQ (reference sequence). The CDR3 has 15 amino acids. Trimming shortened V by 4 bases and J by 2 bases, and 12 bases separated the two germline ends. CDR3 nucleotide sequence: TGTGCCAGCAGCTCATCGGACTCGGGCAATCAGCCCCAGCATTTT. Translation: CASSSSDSGNQPQHF.

The V gene is TRBV11-3, the J gene TRBJ2-1; 9 bases match TRBD2. Losses at the gene ends were 5 bases for V and 6 bases for J; bases not matched to a gene: 8. CDR3 length equals 15 residues. CDR1 is SGHNT, CDR2 YENEEA, per germline. CDR3 in DNA: TGTGCCAGCAGCCGGCGGACTAGCGAGATCAATGAGCAGTTCTTC. Protein sequence: CASSRRTSEINEQFF.